Here is one T cell receptor beta chain with its context. Its antigen remains unknown. Measured with immunoSEQ multiplex PCR; TCRdb has only the in-frame clones, and not every one. The table lists 25,000 to 35,000 clones, around 90% of them singletons. The CDR3 runs 18 residues. V lost 3 bases to trimming and J lost 10 bases; unmatched junction nucleotides: 13. Germline CDR1 LGHNA, CDR2 YSLEER. This entry comes from a study of a mutant IDH1 vaccine in newly diagnosed glioma. Whole-study context: In weeks 1, 3, 5, 7, 11, 15, 19 and 23, patients were vaccinated. The treated group averaged 40.4 years old and was about 60% male, around 38% female.

Time point in this sample: week 5, during vaccination. Alongside topical imiquimod, each dose of vaccine comprised 300 ug of mutant IDH1 20-mer peptide. This chain links TRBV4-3 with TRBJ2-2; 14 bases are shared with TRBD2. This clonotype was sampled from a man aged 18 to 30 with glioma. The starting material was PBMCs, obtained from a glioma patient whose treatment included an IDH1 peptide vaccine. CDR3 coding DNA: TGCGCCAGCAGCCATCGCGGGACTAGCGGGAGTGCACCGGTGGAGCTGTTTTTT. It encodes CASSHRGTSGSAPVELFF.